This is a list of T cell receptor beta chains from one sample in a study of radiotherapy plus CTLA-4 blockade in lung cancer. Repertoires were generated with immunoSEQ multiplex PCR, while TCRdb's copy carries only in-frame clones and drops some. This table has 40,000 to 45,000 clones, 70% to 80% appearing once. The sample here was peripheral blood, taken from a patient treated with radiotherapy plus ipilimumab. The origin of the receptors is a human donor with non-small cell lung cancer whose response to radiotherapy plus ipilimumab could not be evaluated. Each CDR3 is given with its conserved first and last residue.

j_call v_call cdr3_aa
TRBJ1-2 TRBV6-5 CASSPRRDGGGYTF
TRBJ2-7 TRBV6-5 CASSLERKNSYEQYF
TRBJ2-2 TRBV9 CASSVEQGGTGELFF
TRBJ1-2 TRBV5-1 CASSSNDGLGYTF
TRBJ2-1 TRBV7-6 CASSGGSYNEQFF
TRBJ1-5 TRBV7-9 CASSLAGGNSNQPQHF
TRBJ2-2 TRBV27 CASSQSGFYTGELFF
TRBJ2-5 TRBV7-2 CASSNRHQETQYF
TRBJ2-1 TRBV5-1 CASSLAVAGGHEQFF
TRBJ2-1 TRBV6-6 CASSRLAGGVDEQFF
TRBJ1-3 TRBV5-4 CASSPGQTISGNTIYF
TRBJ2-7 TRBV5-4 CASSLGSGLVTYEQYF
TRBJ2-7 TRBV27 CASSLNWAGEQYF
TRBJ1-4 TRBV9 CASSSSGTVDEKLFF
TRBJ1-4 TRBV6-1 CASSEPPGGEKLFF
TRBJ1-4 TRBV5-4 CASSPSRDRVANEKLFF
TRBJ2-7 TRBV18 CASSRLAGAYEQYF